This T cell receptor beta chain was obtained from a study of T cells after yellow fever vaccination. Using its own MiXCR run on the 5' RACE reads, TCRdb lists one record per CDR3 protein. The sample holds about 52,000 distinct CDR3 sequences; 6.5% to 8.5% are singletons and the top ten take 20% to 25%. The CDR3 has 14 residues. Germline lookup yields CDR1 MNHEY and CDR2 SVGAGI. V lost 5 bases, J lost 0 bases, and 10 bases lay in between. This chain joins TRBV6-5 and TRBJ1-1; a weak D match, TRBD1 (6 bases). The receptor was derived from a man between 18 and 29 years old who received the YFV17D yellow fever vaccine. This material consisted of CD8+ T cells not binding an NS4B(214-222) dextramer, sorted from PBMCs, taken more than 35 days after the first yellow fever vaccination. The CDR3 region has the DNA TGTGCCAGCAGTCACAGGGCCCTGAACACTGAAGCTTTCTTT. Protein product: CASSHRALNTEAFF.